The rows below give T cell receptor beta chains drawn from one sample of a study of cytomegalovirus exposure and HLA in healthy donors. The data were produced by immunoSEQ multiplex PCR, yet TCRdb's version contains in-frame clones alone and is incomplete. Of roughly 190,000 clones listed, around 62% were seen once; the top ten hold just under 3%. The source material was PBMCs. These receptors all come from a man aged 35 to 55 in good health and CMV-seronegative. Both conserved end residues are part of each CDR3. D genes are given only for firm matches. Where a row states a size, it is once, few, many or the class of an expanded clone; other rows omit it.

D gene	V gene	clone size	J gene	CDR3 protein	CDR3 DNA
TRBD1	TRBV5-5	-	TRBJ1-4	CASSFQGAGAEKLFF	TGTGCCAGCAGCTTCCAGGGGGCTGGGGCTGAAAAACTGTTTTTT
-	TRBV7-9	-	TRBJ1-1	CASSFGGAGGNTEAFF	TGTGCCAGCAGCTTTGGCGGAGCCGGAGGGAACACTGAAGCTTTCTTT
TRBD1	TRBV5-1	-	TRBJ2-7	CASSRTGDPYEQYF	TGCGCCAGCAGCCGTACAGGGGACCCCTACGAGCAGTACTTC
TRBD1	TRBV5-8	-	TRBJ1-5	CASSTTGDQPQHF	TGTGCCAGCAGCACTACAGGGGATCAGCCCCAGCATTTT
-	TRBV9	-	TRBJ2-3	CASSVGKGGRTDTQYF	TGTGCCAGCAGCGTCGGGAAAGGGGGTCGCACAGATACGCAGTATTTT
-	TRBV5-1	-	TRBJ2-3	CASSRQQGIAQDTQYF	TGCGCCAGCAGCCGACAACAGGGCATAGCACAAGATACGCAGTATTTT
-	TRBV7-2	-	TRBJ1-1	CASSLASSGSTEAFF	TGTGCCAGCAGCTTGGCCTCTTCGGGTTCGACTGAAGCTTTCTTT
TRBD1	TRBV2	-	TRBJ2-3	CARGDRSPTDTQYF	TGTGCCAGGGGGGACAGGTCCCCCACAGATACGCAGTATTTT
TRBD2	TRBV11-2	-	TRBJ2-7	CASSLRLAREQYF	TGTGCCAGCAGCTTACGACTAGCGAGAGAGCAGTACTTC
-	TRBV5-6	few	TRBJ1-1	CASSLAGYTEAFF	TGTGCCAGCAGCTTGGCGGGGTACACTGAAGCTTTCTTT
TRBD2	TRBV27	-	TRBJ2-3	CASRKLSGRATDTQYF	TGTGCCAGCAGGAAACTCAGCGGGAGGGCGACAGATACGCAGTATTTT
-	TRBV6-5	-	TRBJ2-3	CASGEEGTTDTQYF	TGTGCCAGCGGGGAGGAGGGGACCACAGATACGCAGTATTTT
TRBD1	TRBV7-9	few	TRBJ1-2	CASSAGQMNYGYTF	TGTGCCAGCAGCGCGGGACAGATGAACTATGGCTACACCTTC
TRBD1	TRBV5-6	-	TRBJ1-1	CASSTRDRGLGAMVVAAFF	TGTGCCAGCAGTACCCGGGACAGGGGGCTGGGGGCGATGGTCGTTGCAGCTTTCTTT
-	TRBV28	-	TRBJ1-1	CASSWTAKGLNTEAFF	TGTGCCAGCAGTTGGACTGCTAAGGGTTTGAACACTGAAGCTTTCTTT